Each of the 12 T cell receptor beta chains below was sequenced from the same sample in a study of cytomegalovirus exposure and HLA in healthy donors. In the PCR, 60 Vbeta and 13 Jbeta primers were used. Clones were read by immunoSEQ multiplex PCR, and TCRdb kept only the in-frame ones, dropping some. The repertoire consists of fewer than 140,000 clones, with about 75% occurring once and the leading ten covering around 2.7%. Sequencing was performed on PBMCs. These receptors originate from a male donor in good health and CMV-seropositive.

This chain connects TRBV7-2 to TRBJ2-2; 10 bases agree with TRBD1. This CDR3 is 17 amino acids long. After removal of 6 bases from V and 0 bases from J, the junction contained 7 bases not matched to a gene. CDR1 and CDR2 (germline): SGHTA, FQGNSA. This chain's CDR3 is CASRTRTGGSNTGELFF. In DNA form, the CDR3 reads TGTGCCAGCAGGACAAGGACAGGGGGGTCGAACACCGGGGAGCTGTTTTTT.

The chain carries TRBV28 and TRBJ1-2; 12 positions agree with TRBD1. The length of the CDR3 is 17 residues. Germline V gene lookup returns CDR1 MDHEN and CDR2 SYDVKM. J lost 5 bases, V lost 4 bases, and 11 bases had no gene match. CDR3 region: CASSSSDRDRGLYGYTF. CDR3 DNA: TGTGCCAGCAGTTCCTCCGACCGGGACAGGGGGCTATATGGCTACACCTTC.

The chain joins TRBV28 to TRBJ2-3; D is unclear. V gave up 4 bases and J gave up 1 base, with 12 bases separating them. This CDR3 comprises 15 residues. The germline V gene has CDR1 MDHEN and CDR2 SYDVKM. The CDR3 DNA sequence: TGTGCCAGCAGTTCCCCCTCCCCAGGCACAGATACGCAGTATTTT. Its protein product is CASSSPSPGTDTQYF. Using reference TRBV28 and TRBJ2-3 for the parts outside the CDR3, the full variable domain is DVKVTQSSRYLVKRTGEKVFLECVQDMDHENMFWYRQDPGLGLRLIYFSYDVKMKEKGDIPEGYSVSREKKERFSLILESASTNQTSMYLCASSSPSPGTDTQYFGPGTRLTVL.

This clone was picked up a small number of times. J is TRBJ2-5 and V is TRBV7-2, with 8 bases aligning to TRBD2. V shed 3 bases and J 3 bases; nucleotides not matched to a gene: 3. The germline V gene has CDR1 SGHTA and CDR2 FQGNSA. The CDR3 consists of 14 residues. CDR3 sequence: CASSFRRGEETQYF. CDR3 bases: TGTGCCAGCAGCTTTCGGCGGGGGGAAGAGACCCAGTACTTC.

The chain combines TRBV10-1 with TRBJ1-2; D perhaps matches TRBD1 (5 bases). CDR3 length: 13 amino acids. In germline, CDR1 is WNHNN, CDR2 SYGVQD (reference sequence). V was trimmed by 6 bases and J by 7 bases, leaving 15 bases between them. CDR3 bases: TGCGCCAGCAGACCTAGACAGAAGGGTGGCTACACCTTC. This gives the protein CASRPRQKGGYTF.

The J gene is TRBJ1-1, the V gene TRBV7-2, with D possibly being TRBD1 (5 bases). The CDR3 sequence is 16 residues long. Trimming removed 3 bases at V and 4 bases at J, with 18 bases between. Germline V gene lookup returns CDR1 SGHTA and CDR2 FQGNSA. For the CDR3, the DNA is TGTGCCAGCAGCTTTTATCGGGCGGGGCTGGGCACTGAAGCTTTCTTT. Its translation is CASSFYRAGLGTEAFF.

This rearrangement joins TRBV5-4 to TRBJ2-3; 8 bases map to TRBD1. The CDR3 consists of 14 residues. After removal of 4 bases from V and 1 base from J, the junction contained 2 bases not matched to a gene. Germline V CDR1 and CDR2: SGHNT, YYREEE (reference sequence). The CDR3: CASSTGQGTDTQYF. Here the CDR3 DNA reads TGTGCCAGCAGCACGGGACAGGGCACAGATACGCAGTATTTT.

J is TRBJ2-7 and V is TRBV10-3; D gene uncertain. CDR1 is ENHRY, CDR2 SYGVKD, per germline. Trimming pared 3 bases from V and 0 bases from J, leaving 12 bases between. There are 15 residues in the CDR3. The CDR3 nucleotides are TGTGCCATCAGTGATTCACCAGCGAGCTCCTACGAGCAGTACTTC. Translation gives CAISDSPASSYEQYF.

V usage is TRBV7-2 and J usage is TRBJ2-1; TRBD2 agrees at 10 bases. J was trimmed by 8 bases and V by 0 bases; bases with no gene match: 7. The CDR3 runs to 16 residues. Germline CDR1 reads SGHTA; CDR2 reads FQGNSA. The CDR3 DNA reads TGTGCCAGCAGCTTAGCGTCCAGCGGGGGGGCACATGAGCAGTTCTTC. Translation gives CASSLASSGGAHEQFF.

CDR3 protein: CASSIEGWEITGELFF. In DNA form, the CDR3 reads TGTGCCAGTAGTATCGAGGGTTGGGAAATCACCGGGGAGCTGTTTTTT. This chain joins TRBV19 and TRBJ2-2; D possibly corresponds to TRBD2 (5 bases). The CDR3 extends over 16 amino acids. Per germline, CDR1 LNHDA and CDR2 SQIVND (reference sequence). V gave up 3 bases and J gave up 4 bases, with 15 bases separating them.

The chain uses TRBV18 and TRBJ1-2; D gene ambiguous. The germline CDR1 and CDR2 sequences are KGHSH and LQKENI. V lost 8 bases and J lost 4, with 11 bases in between. The CDR3 has 12 residues. This chain's CDR3 is CASAGGVYGYTF. The CDR3 DNA follows: TGTGCCAGCGCCGGCGGCGTCTATGGCTACACCTTC.

The gene calls are TRBV14 and TRBJ2-5; D unclear. Trimming removed 2 bases from V and 5 bases from J, with 9 bases in between. The germline V gene encodes CDR1 SGHDN and CDR2 FVKESK. The CDR3 sequence is 13 residues long. CDR3 DNA sequence: TGTGCCAGCAGCCAAATTTCGGAGGAGACCCAGTACTTC. Its protein product is CASSQISEETQYF.